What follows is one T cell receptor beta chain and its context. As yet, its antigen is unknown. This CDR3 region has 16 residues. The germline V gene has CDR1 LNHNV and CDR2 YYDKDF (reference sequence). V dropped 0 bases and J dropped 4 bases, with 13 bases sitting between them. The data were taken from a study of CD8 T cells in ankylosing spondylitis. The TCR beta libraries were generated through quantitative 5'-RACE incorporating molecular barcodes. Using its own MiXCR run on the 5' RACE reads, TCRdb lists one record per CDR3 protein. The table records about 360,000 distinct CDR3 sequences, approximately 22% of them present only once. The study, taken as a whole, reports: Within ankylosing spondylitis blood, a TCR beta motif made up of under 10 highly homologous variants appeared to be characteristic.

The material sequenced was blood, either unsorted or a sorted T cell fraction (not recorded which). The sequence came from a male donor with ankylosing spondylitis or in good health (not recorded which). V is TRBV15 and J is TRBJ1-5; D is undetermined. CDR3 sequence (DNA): TGTGCCACCAGCAGAGACCCTGGCAGTCGGAATCAGCCCCAGCATTTT. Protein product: CATSRDPGSRNQPQHF.